This T cell receptor beta chain was sequenced during a study of OX40 agonist ivuxolimab in advanced cancers. Whole-study results and caveats: By week 6 at 0.1 to 3.0 mg/kg, blood CD4+ and CD8+ T cells had expanded clonally.

Germline CDR1 reads SGHDN; CDR2 reads FVKESK. V lost 1 base and J lost 1, with 5 bases in between. This CDR3 is built from 14 residues. Remarks on this clone: Its cognate antigen is unknown.

Using immunoSEQ multiplex PCR, the repertoire was profiled, and TCRdb retains in-frame clones only, with some absent. The sample contains roughly 39,000 clones, roughly 84% of which appear only once. The genes are TRBV14 and TRBJ1-3; D is uncertain. This clonotype was sampled from an adult with an advanced solid tumor such as melanoma, head and neck, liver or kidney cancer. The sequencing used CD4+ or CD8+ T cells sorted from blood, collected in a trial of the OX40 agonist ivuxolimab. The CDR3 DNA reads as TGTGCCAGCAGCCAAGTAGAATCTGGAAACACCATATATTTT. Translated, it gives CASSQVESGNTIYF.